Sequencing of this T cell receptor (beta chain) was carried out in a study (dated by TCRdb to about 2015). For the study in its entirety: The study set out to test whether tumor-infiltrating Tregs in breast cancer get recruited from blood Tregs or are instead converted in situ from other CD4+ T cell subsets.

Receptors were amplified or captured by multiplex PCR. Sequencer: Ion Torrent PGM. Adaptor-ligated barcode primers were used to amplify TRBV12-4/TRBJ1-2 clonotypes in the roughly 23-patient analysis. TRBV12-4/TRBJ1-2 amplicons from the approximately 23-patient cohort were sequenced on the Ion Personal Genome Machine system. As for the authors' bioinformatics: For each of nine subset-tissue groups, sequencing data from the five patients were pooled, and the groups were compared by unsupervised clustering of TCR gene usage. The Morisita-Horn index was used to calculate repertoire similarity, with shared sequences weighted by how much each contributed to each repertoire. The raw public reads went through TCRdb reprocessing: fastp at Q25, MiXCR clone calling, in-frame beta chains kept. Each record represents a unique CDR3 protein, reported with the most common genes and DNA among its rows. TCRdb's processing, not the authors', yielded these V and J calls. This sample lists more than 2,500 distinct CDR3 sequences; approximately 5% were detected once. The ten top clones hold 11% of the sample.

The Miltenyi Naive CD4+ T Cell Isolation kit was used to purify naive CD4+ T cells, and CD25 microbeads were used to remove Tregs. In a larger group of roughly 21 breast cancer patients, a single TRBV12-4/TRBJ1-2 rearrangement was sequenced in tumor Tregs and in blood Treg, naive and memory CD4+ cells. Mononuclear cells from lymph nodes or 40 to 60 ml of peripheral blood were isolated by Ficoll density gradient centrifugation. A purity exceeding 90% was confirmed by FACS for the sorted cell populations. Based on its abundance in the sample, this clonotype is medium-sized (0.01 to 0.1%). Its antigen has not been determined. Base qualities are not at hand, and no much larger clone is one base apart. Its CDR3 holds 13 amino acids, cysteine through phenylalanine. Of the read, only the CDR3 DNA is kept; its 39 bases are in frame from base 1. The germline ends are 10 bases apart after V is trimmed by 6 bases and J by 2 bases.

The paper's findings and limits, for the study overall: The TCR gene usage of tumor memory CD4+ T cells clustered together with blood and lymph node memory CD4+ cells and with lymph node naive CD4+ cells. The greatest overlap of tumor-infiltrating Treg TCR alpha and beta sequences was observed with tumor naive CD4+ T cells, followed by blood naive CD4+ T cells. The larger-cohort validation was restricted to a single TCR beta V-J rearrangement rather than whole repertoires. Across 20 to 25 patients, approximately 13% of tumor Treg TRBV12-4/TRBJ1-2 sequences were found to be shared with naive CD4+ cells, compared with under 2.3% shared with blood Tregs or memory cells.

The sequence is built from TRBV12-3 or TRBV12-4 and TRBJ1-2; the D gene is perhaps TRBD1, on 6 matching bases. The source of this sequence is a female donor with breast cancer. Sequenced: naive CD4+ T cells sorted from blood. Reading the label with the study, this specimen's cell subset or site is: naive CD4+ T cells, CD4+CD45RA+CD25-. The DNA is TGTGCCAGCAGATTTGGACAGAACTATGGCTACACCTTC. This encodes CASRFGQNYGYTF.